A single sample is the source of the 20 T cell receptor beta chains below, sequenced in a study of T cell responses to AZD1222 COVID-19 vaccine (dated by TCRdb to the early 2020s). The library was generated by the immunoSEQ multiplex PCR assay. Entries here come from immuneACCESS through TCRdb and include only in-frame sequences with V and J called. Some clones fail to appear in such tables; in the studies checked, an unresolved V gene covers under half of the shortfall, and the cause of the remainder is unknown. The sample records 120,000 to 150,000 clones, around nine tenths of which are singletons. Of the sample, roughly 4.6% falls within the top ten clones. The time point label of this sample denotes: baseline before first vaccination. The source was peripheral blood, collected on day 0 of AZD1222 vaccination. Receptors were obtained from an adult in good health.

Here the CDR3 reads CASSYPGELFF. The DNA for the CDR3 is TGTGCCAGCAGTTATCCCGGGGAGCTGTTTTTT. The rearrangement links TRBV6-5 to TRBJ2-2; D call uncertain. CDR3 length: 11 amino acids. Germline V gene data show CDR1 as MNHEY and CDR2 as SVGAGI. With 3 bases removed from V and 6 bases from J, the gap between germline ends came to 2 bases.

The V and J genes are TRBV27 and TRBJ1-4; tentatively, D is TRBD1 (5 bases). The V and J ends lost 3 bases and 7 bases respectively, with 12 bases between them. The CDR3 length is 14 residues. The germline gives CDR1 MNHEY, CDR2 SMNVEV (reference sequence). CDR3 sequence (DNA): TGTGCCAGCAGTTTTTCCGGGACCCTTGAAAAACTGTTTTTT. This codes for CASSFSGTLEKLFF. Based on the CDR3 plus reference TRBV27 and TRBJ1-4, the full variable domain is EAQVTQNPRYLITVTGKKLTVTCSQNMNHEYMSWYRQDPGLGLRQIYYSMNVEVTDKGDVPEGYKVSRKEKRNFPLILESPSPNQTSLYFCASSFSGTLEKLFFGSGTQLSVL.

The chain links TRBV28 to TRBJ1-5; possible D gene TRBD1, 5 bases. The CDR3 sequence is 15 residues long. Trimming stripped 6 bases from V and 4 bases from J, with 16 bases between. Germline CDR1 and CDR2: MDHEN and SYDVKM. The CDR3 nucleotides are TGTGCCAGCAGACCCTCCGGGACCTTAAATCAGCCCCAGCATTTT. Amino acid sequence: CASRPSGTLNQPQHF. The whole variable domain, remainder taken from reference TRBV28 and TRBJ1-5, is DVKVTQSSRYLVKRTGEKVFLECVQDMDHENMFWYRQDPGLGLRLIYFSYDVKMKEKGDIPEGYSVSREKKERFSLILESASTNQTSMYLCASRPSGTLNQPQHFGDGTRLSIL.

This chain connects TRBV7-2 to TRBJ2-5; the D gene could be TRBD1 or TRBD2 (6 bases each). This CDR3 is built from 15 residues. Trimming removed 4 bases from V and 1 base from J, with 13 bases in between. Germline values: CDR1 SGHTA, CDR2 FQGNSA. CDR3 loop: CASSSPWGAQETQYF. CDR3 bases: TGTGCCAGCAGCTCACCTTGGGGGGCCCAAGAGACCCAGTACTTC.

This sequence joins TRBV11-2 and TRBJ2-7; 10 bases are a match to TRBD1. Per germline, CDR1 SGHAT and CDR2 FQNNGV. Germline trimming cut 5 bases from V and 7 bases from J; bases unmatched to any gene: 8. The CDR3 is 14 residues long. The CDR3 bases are TGTGCCAGCAGCATTCGACAGGGGGCAGGAGAGCAGTACTTC. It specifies CASSIRQGAGEQYF.

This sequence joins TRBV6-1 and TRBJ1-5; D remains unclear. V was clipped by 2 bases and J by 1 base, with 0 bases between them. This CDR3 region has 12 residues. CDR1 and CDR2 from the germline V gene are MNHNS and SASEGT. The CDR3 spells CASSESNQPQHF. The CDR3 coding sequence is TGTGCCAGCAGTGAAAGCAATCAGCCCCAGCATTTT.

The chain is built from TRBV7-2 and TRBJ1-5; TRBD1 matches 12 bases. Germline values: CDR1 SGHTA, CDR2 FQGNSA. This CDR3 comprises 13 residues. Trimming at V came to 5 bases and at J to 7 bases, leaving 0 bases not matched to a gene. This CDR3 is CASSGTGGQPQHF. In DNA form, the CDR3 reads TGTGCCAGCAGCGGGACAGGGGGCCAGCCCCAGCATTTT. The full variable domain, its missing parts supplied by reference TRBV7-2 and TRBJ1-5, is GAGVSQSPSNKVTEKGKDVELRCDPISGHTALYWYRQSLGQGLEFLIYFQGNSAPDKSGLPSDRFSAERTGGSVSTLTIQRTQQEDSAVYLCASSGTGGQPQHFGDGTRLSIL.

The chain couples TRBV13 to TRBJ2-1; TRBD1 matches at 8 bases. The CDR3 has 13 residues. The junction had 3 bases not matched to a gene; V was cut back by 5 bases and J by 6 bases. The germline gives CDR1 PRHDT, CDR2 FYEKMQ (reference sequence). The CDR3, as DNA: TGTGCCAGCAGCCCCGACAGGGGCAATGAGCAGTTCTTC. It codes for CASSPDRGNEQFF.

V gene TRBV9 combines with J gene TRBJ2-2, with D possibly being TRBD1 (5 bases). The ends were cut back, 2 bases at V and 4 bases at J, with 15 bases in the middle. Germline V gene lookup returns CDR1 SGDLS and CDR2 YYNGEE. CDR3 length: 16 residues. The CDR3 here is CASSVLSDILTGELFF. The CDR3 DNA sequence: TGTGCCAGCAGCGTTCTGTCGGACATACTCACCGGGGAGCTGTTTTTT.

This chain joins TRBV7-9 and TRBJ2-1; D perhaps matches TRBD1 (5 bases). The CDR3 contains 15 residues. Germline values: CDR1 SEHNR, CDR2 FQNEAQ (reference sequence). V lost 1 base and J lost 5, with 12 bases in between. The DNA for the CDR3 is TGTGCCAGCAGCTTAGTGGCAGGGTGGAACAATGAGCAGTTCTTC. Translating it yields CASSLVAGWNNEQFF.

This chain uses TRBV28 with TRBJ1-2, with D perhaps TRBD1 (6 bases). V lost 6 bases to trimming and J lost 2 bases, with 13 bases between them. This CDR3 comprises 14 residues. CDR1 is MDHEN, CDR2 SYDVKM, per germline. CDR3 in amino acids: CASSQGGENYGYTF. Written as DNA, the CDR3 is TGTGCCAGCAGCCAAGGGGGGGAGAACTATGGCTACACCTTC.

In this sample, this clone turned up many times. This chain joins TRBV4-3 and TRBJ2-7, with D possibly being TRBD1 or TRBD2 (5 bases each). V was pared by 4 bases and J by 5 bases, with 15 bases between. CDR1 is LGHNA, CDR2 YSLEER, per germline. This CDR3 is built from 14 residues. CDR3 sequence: CASSPGPADDEQYF. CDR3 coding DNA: TGCGCCAGCAGCCCGGGACCGGCGGATGACGAGCAGTACTTC.

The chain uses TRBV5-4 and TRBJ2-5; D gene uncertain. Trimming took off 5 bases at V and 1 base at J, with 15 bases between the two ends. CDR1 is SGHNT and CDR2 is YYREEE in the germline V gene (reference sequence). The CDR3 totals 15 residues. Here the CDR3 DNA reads TGTGCCAGCAGGGCACGTGGAACACTCCAAGAGACCCAGTACTTC. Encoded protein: CASRARGTLQETQYF. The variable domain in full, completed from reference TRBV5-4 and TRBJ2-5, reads ETGVTQSPTHLIKTRGQQVTLRCSSQSGHNTVSWYQQALGQGPQFIFQYYREEENGRGNFPPRFSGLQFPNYSSELNVNALELDDSALYLCASRARGTLQETQYFGPGTRLLVL.

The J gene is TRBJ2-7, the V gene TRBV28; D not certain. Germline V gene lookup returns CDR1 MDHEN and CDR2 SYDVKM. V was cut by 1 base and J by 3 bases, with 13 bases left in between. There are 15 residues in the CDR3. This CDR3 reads CASSLLGTDGYEQYF. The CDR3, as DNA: TGTGCCAGCAGTTTATTAGGAACGGACGGCTACGAGCAGTACTTC.

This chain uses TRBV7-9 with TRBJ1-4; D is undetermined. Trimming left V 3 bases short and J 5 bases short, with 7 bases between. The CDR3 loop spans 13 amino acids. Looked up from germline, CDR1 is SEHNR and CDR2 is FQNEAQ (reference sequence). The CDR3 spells CASSLGENEKLFF. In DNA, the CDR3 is TGTGCCAGCAGCTTGGGCGAGAATGAAAAACTGTTTTTT.

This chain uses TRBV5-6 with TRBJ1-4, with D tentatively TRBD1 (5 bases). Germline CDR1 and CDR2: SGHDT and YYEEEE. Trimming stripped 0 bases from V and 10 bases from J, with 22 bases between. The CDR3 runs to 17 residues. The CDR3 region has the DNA TGTGCCAGCAGCTTGGGGGACCCCAGGGCGCCTGGGGGAAAACTGTTTTTT. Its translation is CASSLGDPRAPGGKLFF. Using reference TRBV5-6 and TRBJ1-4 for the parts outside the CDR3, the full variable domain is DAGVTQSPTHLIKTRGQQVTLRCSPKSGHDTVSWYQQALGQGPQFIFQYYEEEERQRGNFPDRFSGHQFPNYSSELNVNALLLGDSALYLCASSLGDPRAPGGKLFFGSGTQLSVL.

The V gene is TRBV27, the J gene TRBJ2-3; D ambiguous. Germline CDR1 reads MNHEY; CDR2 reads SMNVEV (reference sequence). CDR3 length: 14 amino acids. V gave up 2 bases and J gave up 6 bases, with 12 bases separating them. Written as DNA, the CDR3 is TGTGCCAGCAGTTTAAGGTCTAGTCTTGATACGCAGTATTTT. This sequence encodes CASSLRSSLDTQYF.

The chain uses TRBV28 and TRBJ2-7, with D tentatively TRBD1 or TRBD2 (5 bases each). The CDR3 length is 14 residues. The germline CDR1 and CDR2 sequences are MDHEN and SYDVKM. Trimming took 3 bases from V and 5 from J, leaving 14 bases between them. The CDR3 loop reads CASSLGEGLDEQYF. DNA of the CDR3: TGTGCCAGCAGTTTGGGGGAAGGGCTGGACGAGCAGTACTTC.

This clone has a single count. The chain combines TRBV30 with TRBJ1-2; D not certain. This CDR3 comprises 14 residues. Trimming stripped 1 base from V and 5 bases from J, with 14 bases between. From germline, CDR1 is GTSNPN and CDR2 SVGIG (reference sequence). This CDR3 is CAWSGVDLLYGYTF. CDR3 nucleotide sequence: TGTGCCTGGAGTGGGGTGGACCTTCTATATGGCTACACCTTC. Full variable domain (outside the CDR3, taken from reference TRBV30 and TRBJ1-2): SQTIHQWPATLVQPVGSPLSLECTVEGTSNPNLYWYRQAAGRGLQLLFYSVGIGQISSEVPQNLSASRPQDRQFILSSKKLLLSDSGFYLCAWSGVDLLYGYTFGSGTRLTVV.

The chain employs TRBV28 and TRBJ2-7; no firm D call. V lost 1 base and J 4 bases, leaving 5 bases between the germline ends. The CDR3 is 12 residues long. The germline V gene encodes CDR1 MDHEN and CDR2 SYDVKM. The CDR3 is CASSLYLYEQYF. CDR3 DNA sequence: TGTGCCAGCAGTTTATATCTTTACGAGCAGTACTTC.